This is a list of T cell receptor beta chains from one sample in a study of human T cells and chemical hapten exposure. Via MiXCR, TCRdb re-called the RACE reads, giving one row per CDR3 protein. The repertoire has more than 250,000 distinct CDR3 sequences, 8.6% of them found once; the top ten carry about 2.5%. Sequenced here: whole blood, sampled in connection with sensitization to the hapten diphenylcyclopropenone (DPC). Receptor source: a middle-aged woman with alopecia areata. Some clones in this sample may be carry-over from other donors' samples. Each CDR3 is given with its conserved first and last residue. A D gene is named only where the DNA matches it firmly. Clone size is not always given. Where it is, it says once, few, many or a class for expanded clones.

CDR3nt	CDR3aa	j_gene	v_gene	abundance	d_gene
TGTGCCAGCAGCCCCCGCGCCACAGATACGCAGTATTTT	CASSPRATDTQYF	TRBJ2-3	TRBV9	many	-
TGTGCCAGCTCACCGACTAGCGGGAGCCTTGGTGAGCAGTTCTTC	CASSPTSGSLGEQFF	TRBJ2-1	TRBV18	-	TRBD2
TGTGCCAGCAGTGAAGAGGCCCTCGGCGAGCAGTACTTC	CASSEEALGEQYF	TRBJ2-7	TRBV2	few	-
TGTGCCAGCAGGTCAGCGGGAGATACGCAGTATTTT	CASRSAGDTQYF	TRBJ2-3	TRBV6-5	many	-
TGTGCCAGCGTGCAGGAGGGGGGGGCTGAGCAGTTCTTC	CASVQEGGAEQFF	TRBJ2-1	TRBV2	many	-
TGTGCCATCAGTGAAAGGGGGGCTCCAACCGGGGAGCTGTTTTTT	CAISERGAPTGELFF	TRBJ2-2	TRBV10-3	few	-
TGCAGTGCTAGTGCTGCGACTAGCGGGAGGGCGGATACGCAGTATTTT	CSASAATSGRADTQYF	TRBJ2-3	TRBV20-1	-	TRBD2
TGCAGTGCTGACCTGATAGGCACAGATACGCAGTATTTT	CSADLIGTDTQYF	TRBJ2-3	TRBV20-1	-	-
TGCAGTGCTAGAGATCGAGAGGAGCCTGGAAACACCATATATTTT	CSARDREEPGNTIYF	TRBJ1-3	TRBV20-1	few	-
TGTGCCATCAGTGGGCAGGAGGGCCCCACCGGGGAGCTGTTTTTT	CAISGQEGPTGELFF	TRBJ2-2	TRBV10-3	few	-
TGTGCCAGCAGCTTGGGACTGCGAACTAATGAAAAACTGTTTTTT	CASSLGLRTNEKLFF	TRBJ1-4	TRBV5-5	few	-
TGTGCCAGCAGTTACTCCCGGGGTGGGTACGAGCAGTACTTC	CASSYSRGGYEQYF	TRBJ2-7	TRBV6-5	-	-
TGTGCCAGCAGTTTCTATGACACTGAAGCTTTCTTT	CASSFYDTEAFF	TRBJ1-1	TRBV28	many	-
TGTGCCAGCAGCCCCCGACTAGCGGGAGGGTTCTCCTACAATGAGCAGTTCTTC	CASSPRLAGGFSYNEQFF	TRBJ2-1	TRBV9	few	TRBD2
TGTGCCAGCAGTTTCTTGGCCCTAGAAGCTTTCTTT	CASSFLALEAFF	TRBJ1-1	TRBV28	-	-
TGTGCCAGCAGTACAATACAGGGGACCCGAGGGGGCTACACCTTC	CASSTIQGTRGGYTF	TRBJ1-2	TRBV27	few	TRBD1
TGTGCCAGCAGTTTAGGGGGGTGGACTTACGAGCAGTACTTC	CASSLGGWTYEQYF	TRBJ2-7	TRBV28	few	-
TGTGCCAGCAGTTTTCTTGCAGATACGCAGTATTTT	CASSFLADTQYF	TRBJ2-3	TRBV27	-	-
TGTGCCAGCAGCGTTAACGACAGGGTCCTTAACATTCAGTACTTC	CASSVNDRVLNIQYF	TRBJ2-4	TRBV5-6	few	TRBD1
TGTGCCAGCAGCTTAGCCACAGGTGCCACTGAAGCTTTCTTT	CASSLATGATEAFF	TRBJ1-1	TRBV7-9	-	-
TGCGCCAGCAGCCAACTACCAGGGGGAGGCAATGAGCAGTTCTTC	CASSQLPGGGNEQFF	TRBJ2-1	TRBV4-1	few	-
TGTGCCAGCAGTTTCGTGGGCCGCCTCACAGATACGCAGTATTTT	CASSFVGRLTDTQYF	TRBJ2-3	TRBV28	-	-
TGTGCCAGCAGCGTAGAAGCCGAAGCGGGTAGATATACGCAGTATTTT	CASSVEAEAGRYTQYF	TRBJ2-3	TRBV9	few	-
TGTGCCAGCAATCTACAGGGCCCAGGCACAGATACGCAGTATTTT	CASNLQGPGTDTQYF	TRBJ2-3	TRBV2	few	-
TGTGCCAGCACTACCCTGGACAGGGTTAACTGGGATACGCAGTATTTT	CASTTLDRVNWDTQYF	TRBJ2-3	TRBV28	many	TRBD1
TGTGCCAGCAGCACAGGGACGGGAACCTACGAGCAGTACTTC	CASSTGTGTYEQYF	TRBJ2-7	TRBV12-3/TRBV12-4	few	-
TGCAGCGTTGAAGATACATTGCGGGTTGTCTACAATGAGCAGTTCTTC	CSVEDTLRVVYNEQFF	TRBJ2-1	TRBV29-1	-	-
TGTGCCACCAGCAGAGATCATGGCGCAGGATCCTACGAGCAGTACTTC	CATSRDHGAGSYEQYF	TRBJ2-7	TRBV15	-	-
TGTGCCAGCAGTCCCCCGGGACAGCTAAGCTCTGGAAACACCATATATTTT	CASSPPGQLSSGNTIYF	TRBJ1-3	TRBV28	few	TRBD1
TGCAGTGCAAATGACAGGGACTATGGCTACACCTTC	CSANDRDYGYTF	TRBJ1-2	TRBV20-1	-	TRBD1
TGTGCCAGCAGGGCTAGCGGGGTCACAGATACGCAGTATTTT	CASRASGVTDTQYF	TRBJ2-3	TRBV6-5	many	TRBD2
TGTGCCAGCAGCTCAGAGAATTCCGGGGGAACCCAGTACTTC	CASSSENSGGTQYF	TRBJ2-5	TRBV2	few	-
TGTGCCACCAGCAGAGGCCGACTAGCGAGCAATGAGCAGTTCTTC	CATSRGRLASNEQFF	TRBJ2-1	TRBV15	few	TRBD2
TGCGCCAGCAGCCAAAGCGCGACTTACAATGAGCAGTTCTTC	CASSQSATYNEQFF	TRBJ2-1	TRBV4-1	-	-
TGTGCCAGCAGACCGGGACTAGCGGGAGATAATGAGCAGTTCTTC	CASRPGLAGDNEQFF	TRBJ2-1	TRBV12-3/TRBV12-4	few	TRBD2
TGCAGCGTTGAGACAGGAATGAACACTGAAGCTTTCTTT	CSVETGMNTEAFF	TRBJ1-1	TRBV29-1	-	-
TGTGCCAGCAGCCCCGCCAAAAACATTCAGTACTTC	CASSPAKNIQYF	TRBJ2-4	TRBV7-2	few	-
TGCGCCAGCAGCGAAGAACCGGGGGTAGCGGGAGCGTCAGGGGAGCTGTTTTTT	CASSEEPGVAGASGELFF	TRBJ2-2	TRBV4-3	few	TRBD2
TGTGCCAGCAGTATCACGGAGGAGACCCAGTACTTC	CASSITEETQYF	TRBJ2-5	TRBV12-3/TRBV12-4	many	-
TGTGCCAGCAGTTACTCGATGGGGCGGAGGAAGGCCTACAATGAGCAGTTCTTC	CASSYSMGRRKAYNEQFF	TRBJ2-1	TRBV6-2/TRBV6-3	-	-
TGTGCCAGCAGCTCAAGATTGAGGGGTTCCTCCTACGAGCAGTACTTC	CASSSRLRGSSYEQYF	TRBJ2-7	TRBV7-2	few	-
TGCAGTGCCCGGGACCCGAGTCCTAATCAGCCCCAGCATTTT	CSARDPSPNQPQHF	TRBJ1-5	TRBV20-1	many	-
TGTGCCAGCCCTCCACAGCCGGGACTAGCGGGAGTATCGTCCTACAATGAGCAGTTCTTC	CASPPQPGLAGVSSYNEQFF	TRBJ2-1	TRBV18	-	TRBD2
TGTGCCAGCAGCCGTCTCCCGAGCACAGATACGCAGTATTTT	CASSRLPSTDTQYF	TRBJ2-3	TRBV7-9	-	-
TGCGCCAGCAGCCTCAGTTCTAACTATGGCTACACCTTC	CASSLSSNYGYTF	TRBJ1-2	TRBV5-1	many	-
TGTGCCAGCACCCCGGGACAGGGGGTTGAAGAGACCCAGTACTTC	CASTPGQGVEETQYF	TRBJ2-5	TRBV11-2	few	TRBD1
TGCAGTGCCCTGTACAATGAGCAGTTCTTC	CSALYNEQFF	TRBJ2-1	TRBV20-1	few	-
TGTGCCAGCAGTTTATTCGGGGGCAATCAGCCCCAGCATTTT	CASSLFGGNQPQHF	TRBJ1-5	TRBV27	many	-
TGCGCCAGCAGCCAAGAGTTGGCCAGGGGGAACTATGGCTACACCTTC	CASSQELARGNYGYTF	TRBJ1-2	TRBV4-3	-	TRBD1
TGTGCCAGCAGCTTGGACGCTAGCGGGATCTACGAGCAGTACTTC	CASSLDASGIYEQYF	TRBJ2-7	TRBV5-8	many	TRBD2
TGCGCCAGCAGCCAAGGGAGACAGACTAGGTCACCCCTCCACTTT	CASSQGRQTRSPLHF	TRBJ1-6	TRBV4-1	few	-
TGTGCCAGCAGCGTAGCAACAGGAGGGCACTCTGGAAACACCATATATTTT	CASSVATGGHSGNTIYF	TRBJ1-3	TRBV9	-	-
TGTGCCTGCCAGGGGGCTGGAGAGACCCAGTACTTC	CACQGAGETQYF	TRBJ2-5	TRBV6-5	few	TRBD1
TGTGCCAGCAGTTCCGCTAGCTCCACCTACAATGAGCAGTTCTTC	CASSSASSTYNEQFF	TRBJ2-1	TRBV12-3/TRBV12-4	few	-
TGTGCCAGCAGTTTATTAGGCCTAGCGGGGGCGGTTGATACGCAGTATTTT	CASSLLGLAGAVDTQYF	TRBJ2-3	TRBV27	-	TRBD2
TGTGCCAGCAGGATAGCGGGCCCCTTCTACAATGAGCAGTTCTTC	CASRIAGPFYNEQFF	TRBJ2-1	TRBV12-3/TRBV12-4	few	TRBD2
TGTGCCAGCAGCTTTCAATCTAGCGGGAGAGAGACCCAGTACTTC	CASSFQSSGRETQYF	TRBJ2-5	TRBV7-2	-	TRBD2
TGCAGCGTAAGGACTAGCGGACAAGAGACCCAGTACTTC	CSVRTSGQETQYF	TRBJ2-5	TRBV29-1	many	TRBD2
TGTGCCAGCAGCGTCCCGGGACTAGCGCCCTCCTACGAGCAGTACTTC	CASSVPGLAPSYEQYF	TRBJ2-7	TRBV7-9	few	TRBD2